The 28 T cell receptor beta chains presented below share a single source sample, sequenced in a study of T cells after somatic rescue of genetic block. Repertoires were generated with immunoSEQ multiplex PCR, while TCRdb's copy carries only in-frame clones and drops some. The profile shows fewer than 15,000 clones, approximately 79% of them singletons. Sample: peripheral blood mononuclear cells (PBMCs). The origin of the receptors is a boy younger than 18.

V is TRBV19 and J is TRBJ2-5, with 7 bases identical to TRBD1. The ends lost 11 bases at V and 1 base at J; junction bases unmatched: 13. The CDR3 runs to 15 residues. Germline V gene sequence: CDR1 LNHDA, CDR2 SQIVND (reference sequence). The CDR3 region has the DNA TGTGCCTCCTCGAGAACAGGGGCGTCCCAAGAGACCCAGTACTTC. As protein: CASSRTGASQETQYF.

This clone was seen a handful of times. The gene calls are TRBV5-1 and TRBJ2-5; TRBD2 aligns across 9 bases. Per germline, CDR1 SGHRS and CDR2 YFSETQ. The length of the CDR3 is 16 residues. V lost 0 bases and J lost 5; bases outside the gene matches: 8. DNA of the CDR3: TGCGCCAGCAGCTTGGCTCTAGCGGGGCCTTTGGAGACCCAGTACTTC. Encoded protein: CASSLALAGPLETQYF. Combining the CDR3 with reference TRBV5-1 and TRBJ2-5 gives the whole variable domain KAGVTQTPRYLIKTRGQQVTLSCSPISGHRSVSWYQQTPGQGLQFLFEYFSETQRNKGNFPGRFSGRQFSNSRSEMNVSTLELGDSALYLCASSLALAGPLETQYFGPGTRLLVL.

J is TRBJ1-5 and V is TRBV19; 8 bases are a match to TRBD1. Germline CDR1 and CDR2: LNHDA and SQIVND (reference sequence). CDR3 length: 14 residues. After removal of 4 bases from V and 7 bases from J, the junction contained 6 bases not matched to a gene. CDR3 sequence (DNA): TGTGCCAGTAGTACTACAGGGGGTCGACAGCCCCAGCATTTT. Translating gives CASSTTGGRQPQHF.

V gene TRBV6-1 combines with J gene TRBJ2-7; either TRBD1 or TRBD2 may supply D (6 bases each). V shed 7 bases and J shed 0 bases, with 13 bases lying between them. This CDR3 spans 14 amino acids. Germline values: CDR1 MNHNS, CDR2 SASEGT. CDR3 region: CASTRGLVSYEQYF. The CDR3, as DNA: TGTGCCAGCACTCGGGGGCTAGTCTCCTACGAGCAGTACTTC.

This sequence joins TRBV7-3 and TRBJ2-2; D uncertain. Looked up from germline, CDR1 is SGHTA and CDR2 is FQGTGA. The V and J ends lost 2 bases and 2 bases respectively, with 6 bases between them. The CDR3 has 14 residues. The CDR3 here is CASSLGVNTGELFF. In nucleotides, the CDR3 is TGTGCCAGCAGCTTAGGAGTAAACACCGGGGAGCTGTTTTTT. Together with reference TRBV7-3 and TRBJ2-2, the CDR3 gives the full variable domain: GAGVSQTPSNKVTEKGKYVELRCDPISGHTALYWYRQSLGQGPEFLIYFQGTGAADDSGLPNDRFFAVRPEGSVSTLKIQRTERGDSAVYLCASSLGVNTGELFFGEGSRLTVL.

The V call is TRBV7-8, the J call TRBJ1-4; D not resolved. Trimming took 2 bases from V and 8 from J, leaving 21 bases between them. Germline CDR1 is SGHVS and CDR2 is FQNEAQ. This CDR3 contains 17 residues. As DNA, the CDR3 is TGTGCCAGCAGCTTAAGGAACCCTCGGGCCGGGGAGGAAAAACTGTTTTTT. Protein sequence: CASSLRNPRAGEEKLFF.

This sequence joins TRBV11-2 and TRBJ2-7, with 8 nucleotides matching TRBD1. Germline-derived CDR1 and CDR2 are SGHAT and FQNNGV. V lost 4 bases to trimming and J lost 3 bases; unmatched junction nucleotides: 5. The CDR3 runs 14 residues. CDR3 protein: CASSSRTGLYEQYF. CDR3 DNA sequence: TGTGCCAGCAGCTCCCGGACAGGGCTCTACGAGCAGTACTTC. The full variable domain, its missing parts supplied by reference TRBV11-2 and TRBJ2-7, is EAGVAQSPRYKIIEKRQSVAFWCNPISGHATLYWYQQILGQGPKLLIQFQNNGVVDDSQLPKDRFSAERLKGVDSTLKIQPAKLEDSAVYLCASSSRTGLYEQYFGPGTRLTVT.

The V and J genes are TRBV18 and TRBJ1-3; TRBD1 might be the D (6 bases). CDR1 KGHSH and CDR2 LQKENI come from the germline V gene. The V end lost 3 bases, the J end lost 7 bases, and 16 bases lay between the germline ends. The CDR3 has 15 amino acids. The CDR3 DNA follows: TGTGCCAGCTCACCGTCCACAGGGCCCTCGAACACCATATATTTT. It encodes CASSPSTGPSNTIYF.

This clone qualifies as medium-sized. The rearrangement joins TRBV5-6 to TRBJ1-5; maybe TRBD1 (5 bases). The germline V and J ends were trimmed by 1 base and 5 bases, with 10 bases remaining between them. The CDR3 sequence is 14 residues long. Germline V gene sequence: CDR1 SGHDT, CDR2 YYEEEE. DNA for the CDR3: TGTGCCAGCAGCTTGACAGGCACTCATCAGCCCCAGCATTTT. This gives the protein CASSLTGTHQPQHF.

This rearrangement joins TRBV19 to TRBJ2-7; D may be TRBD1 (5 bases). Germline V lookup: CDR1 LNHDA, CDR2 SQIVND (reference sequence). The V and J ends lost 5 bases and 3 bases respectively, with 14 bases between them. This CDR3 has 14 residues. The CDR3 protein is CASSVAGPHYEQYF. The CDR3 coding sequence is TGTGCCAGTAGTGTAGCAGGGCCTCACTACGAGCAGTACTTC. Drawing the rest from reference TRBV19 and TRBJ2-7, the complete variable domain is DGGITQSPKYLFRKEGQNVTLSCEQNLNHDAMYWYRQDPGQGLRLIYYSQIVNDFQKGDIAEGYSVSREKKESFPLTVTSAQKNPTAFYLCASSVAGPHYEQYFGPGTRLTVT.

CDR3 in DNA: TGTGCCAGCAAGGACAGGGCTGGGGGAACTAATGAAAAACTGTTTTTT. This gives the protein CASKDRAGGTNEKLFF. The chain is built from TRBV28 and TRBJ1-4, with 8 bases that match TRBD1. V gave up 7 bases and J gave up 1 base; unmatched junction bases: 8. The germline gives CDR1 MDHEN, CDR2 SYDVKM. This CDR3 spans 16 amino acids.

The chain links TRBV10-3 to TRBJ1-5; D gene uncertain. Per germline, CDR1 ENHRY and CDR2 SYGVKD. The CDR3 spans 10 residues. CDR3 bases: TGTGTGGGTAGCAATCAGCCCCAGCATTTT. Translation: CVGSNQPQHF.

CDR3: CASSLGPQETQYF. DNA for the CDR3: TGTGCCAGCAGCTTAGGGCCCCAAGAGACCCAGTACTTC. J is TRBJ2-5 and V is TRBV11-2; D remains ambiguous. Germline lookup yields CDR1 SGHAT and CDR2 FQNNGV. Trimming stripped 1 base from V and 1 base from J, with 4 bases between. The CDR3 consists of 13 residues.

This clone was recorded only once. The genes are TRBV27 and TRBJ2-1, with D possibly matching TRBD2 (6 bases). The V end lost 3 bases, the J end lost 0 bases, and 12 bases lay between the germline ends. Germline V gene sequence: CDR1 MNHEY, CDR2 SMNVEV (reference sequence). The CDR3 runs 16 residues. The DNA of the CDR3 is TGTGCCAGCAGTTTGGCCCGGGGGAGCTCCTACAATGAGCAGTTCTTC. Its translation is CASSLARGSSYNEQFF.

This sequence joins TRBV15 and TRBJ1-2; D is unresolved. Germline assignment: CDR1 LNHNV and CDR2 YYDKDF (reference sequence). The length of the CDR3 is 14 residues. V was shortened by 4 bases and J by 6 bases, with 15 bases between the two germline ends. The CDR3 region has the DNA TGTGCCACCAGCAAAGACATCGGCGGGAATGGCTACACCTTC. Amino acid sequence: CATSKDIGGNGYTF.

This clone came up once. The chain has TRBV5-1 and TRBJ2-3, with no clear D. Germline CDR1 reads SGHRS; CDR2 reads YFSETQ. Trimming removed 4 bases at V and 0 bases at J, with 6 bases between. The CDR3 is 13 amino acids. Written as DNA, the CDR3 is TGCGCCAGCAGCGGATTTAGCACAGATACGCAGTATTTT. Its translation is CASSGFSTDTQYF.

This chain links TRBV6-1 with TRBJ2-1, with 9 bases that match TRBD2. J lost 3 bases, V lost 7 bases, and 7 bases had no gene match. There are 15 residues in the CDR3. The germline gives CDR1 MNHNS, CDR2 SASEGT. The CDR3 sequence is CASTTGTSRYNEQFF. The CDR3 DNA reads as TGTGCCAGCACTACCGGGACTAGCCGCTACAATGAGCAGTTCTTC.

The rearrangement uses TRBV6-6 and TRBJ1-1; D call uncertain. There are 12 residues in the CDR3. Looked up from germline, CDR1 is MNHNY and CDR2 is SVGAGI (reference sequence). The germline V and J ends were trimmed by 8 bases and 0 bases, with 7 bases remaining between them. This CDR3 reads CASVSVNTEAFF. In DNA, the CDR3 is TGTGCCAGCGTTTCAGTGAACACTGAAGCTTTCTTT.

CDR3 residues: CASRYVRNTEAFF. The DNA for the CDR3 is TGTGCCAGCAGATATGTGCGGAACACTGAAGCTTTCTTT. J is TRBJ1-1 and V is TRBV5-5; D gene uncertain. The V end lost 5 bases, the J end lost 1 base, and 9 bases lay between the germline ends. The CDR3 covers 13 residues. Looked up from germline, CDR1 is SGHKS and CDR2 is YYEKEE (reference sequence).

In DNA form, the CDR3 reads TGTGCCAGCTCACCACCCGGGGGCCTCCAAGAGACCCAGTACTTC. This sequence encodes CASSPPGGLQETQYF. The chain employs TRBV18 and TRBJ2-5; D may match TRBD1 or TRBD2 (6 bases each). The CDR3 sequence is 15 residues long. The V gene lost 0 bases and the J gene lost 1 base, with 9 bases spanning the gap. The V gene's germline CDR1 is KGHSH and CDR2 LQKENI.

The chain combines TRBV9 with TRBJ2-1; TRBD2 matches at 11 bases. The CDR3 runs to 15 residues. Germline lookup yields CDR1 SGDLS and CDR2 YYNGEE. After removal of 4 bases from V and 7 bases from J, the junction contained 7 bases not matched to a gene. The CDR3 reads CASSPHSGRENEQFF. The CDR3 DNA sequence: TGTGCCAGCAGCCCCCATAGCGGGAGGGAAAATGAGCAGTTCTTC.

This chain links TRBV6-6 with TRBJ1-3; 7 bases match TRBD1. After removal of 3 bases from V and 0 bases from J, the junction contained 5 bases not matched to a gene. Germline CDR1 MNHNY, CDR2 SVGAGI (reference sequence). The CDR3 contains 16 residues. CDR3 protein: CASSYSAGGSGNTIYF. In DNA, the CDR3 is TGTGCCAGCAGTTATTCCGCAGGGGGCTCTGGAAACACCATATATTTT.

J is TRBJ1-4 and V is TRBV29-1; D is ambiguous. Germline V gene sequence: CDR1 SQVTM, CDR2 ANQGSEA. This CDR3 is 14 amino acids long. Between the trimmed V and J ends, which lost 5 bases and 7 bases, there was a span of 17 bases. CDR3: CSVTGPSGPEKLFF. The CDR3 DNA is TGCAGCGTTACCGGTCCCTCCGGGCCTGAAAAACTGTTTTTT.

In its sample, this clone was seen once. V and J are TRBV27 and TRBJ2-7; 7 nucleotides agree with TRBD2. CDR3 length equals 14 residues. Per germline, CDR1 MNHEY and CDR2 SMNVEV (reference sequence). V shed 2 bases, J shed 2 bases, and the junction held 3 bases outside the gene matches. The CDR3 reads CASSLRLAAYEQYF. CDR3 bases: TGTGCCAGCAGTTTAAGGCTAGCGGCCTACGAGCAGTACTTC.

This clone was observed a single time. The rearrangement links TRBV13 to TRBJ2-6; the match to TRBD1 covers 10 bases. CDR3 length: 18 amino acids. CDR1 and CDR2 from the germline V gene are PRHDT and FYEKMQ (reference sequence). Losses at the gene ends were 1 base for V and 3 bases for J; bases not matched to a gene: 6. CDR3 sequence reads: CASSLVGTGEGGANVLTF. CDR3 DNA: TGTGCCAGCAGCTTAGTAGGGACAGGGGAAGGTGGGGCCAACGTCCTGACTTTC.

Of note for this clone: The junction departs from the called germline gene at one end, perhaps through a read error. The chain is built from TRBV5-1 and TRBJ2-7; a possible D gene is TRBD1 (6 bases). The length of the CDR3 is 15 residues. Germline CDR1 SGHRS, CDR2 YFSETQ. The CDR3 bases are TGCGCCAGCAGCTTGGTTTTGGGACACTCCGACGAGCAGTACTTC. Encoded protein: CASSLVLGHSDEQYF. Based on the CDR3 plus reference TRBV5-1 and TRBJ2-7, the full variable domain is KAGVTQTPRYLIKTRGQQVTLSCSPISGHRSVSWYQQTPGQGLQFLFEYFSETQRNKGNFPGRFSGRQFSNSRSEMNVSTLELGDSALYLCASSLVLGHSDEQYFGPGTRLTVT.

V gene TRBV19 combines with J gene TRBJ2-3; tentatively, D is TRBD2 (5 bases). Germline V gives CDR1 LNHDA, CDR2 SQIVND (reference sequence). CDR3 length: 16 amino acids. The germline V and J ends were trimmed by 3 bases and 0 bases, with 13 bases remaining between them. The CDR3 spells CASSIWGVFSTDTQYF. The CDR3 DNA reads TGTGCCAGTAGTATTTGGGGAGTTTTTAGCACAGATACGCAGTATTTT. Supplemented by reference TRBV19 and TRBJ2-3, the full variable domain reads DGGITQSPKYLFRKEGQNVTLSCEQNLNHDAMYWYRQDPGQGLRLIYYSQIVNDFQKGDIAEGYSVSREKKESFPLTVTSAQKNPTAFYLCASSIWGVFSTDTQYFGPGTRLTVL.

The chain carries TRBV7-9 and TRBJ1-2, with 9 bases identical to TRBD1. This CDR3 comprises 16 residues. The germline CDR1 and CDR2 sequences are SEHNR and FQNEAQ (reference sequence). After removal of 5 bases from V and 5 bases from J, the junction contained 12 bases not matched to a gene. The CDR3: CASSQGQGPIRYGYTF. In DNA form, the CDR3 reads TGTGCCAGCAGCCAGGGACAGGGACCTATAAGATATGGCTACACCTTC.